This passage covers 2 T cell receptor beta chains from one sample sequenced in a study of blood T cell repertoires in COVID-19. TCRdb keeps only in-frame clones here, not all; method: immunoSEQ multiplex PCR. The data contain fewer than 300,000 clones, approximately 84% of them singletons. The sequenced sample was peripheral blood. All receptors derive from a human donor with COVID-19, enrolled during active disease. The donor label of this sample is uncertain.

This chain connects TRBV18 to TRBJ2-2; 8 bases fit TRBD1. Germline V CDR1 and CDR2: KGHSH, LQKENI. V trimming: 4 bases; J trimming: 0 bases; junction bases outside the gene matches: 25. The CDR3 totals 23 residues. CDR3 amino acids: CASSRRTVTGVSGTGSNTGELFF. The CDR3 region has the DNA TGTGCCAGCTCACGAAGAACCGTGACAGGGGTTTCCGGGACAGGCTCGAACACCGGGGAGCTGTTTTTT.

This rearrangement joins TRBV11-1 to TRBJ1-3, with a possible D match to TRBD1 (5 bases). This CDR3 has 16 amino acids. CDR1 is SGHAT, CDR2 FQDESV, per germline (reference sequence). Trimming took off 5 bases at V and 4 bases at J, with 18 bases between the two ends. In nucleotides, the CDR3 is TGTGCCAGCAGCCCCCGTCAGGGACTCTTCGGAAACACCATATATTTT. Amino acid sequence: CASSPRQGLFGNTIYF.